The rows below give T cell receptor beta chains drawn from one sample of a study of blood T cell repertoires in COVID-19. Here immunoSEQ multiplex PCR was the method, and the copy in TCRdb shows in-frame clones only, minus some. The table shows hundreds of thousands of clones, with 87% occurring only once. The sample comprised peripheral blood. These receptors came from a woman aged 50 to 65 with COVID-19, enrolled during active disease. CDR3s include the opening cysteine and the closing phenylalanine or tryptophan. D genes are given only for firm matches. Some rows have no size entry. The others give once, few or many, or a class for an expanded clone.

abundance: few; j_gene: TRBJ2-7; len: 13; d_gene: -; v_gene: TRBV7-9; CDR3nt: TGTGCCAGCAGCAACCCGAGCACCAACGAGCAGTACTTC; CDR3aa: CASSNPSTNEQYF
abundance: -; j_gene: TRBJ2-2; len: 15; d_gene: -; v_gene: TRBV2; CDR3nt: TGTGCCAGCAGGGCGGGACTTAAGAACACCGGGGAGCTGTTTTTT; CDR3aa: CASRAGLKNTGELFF
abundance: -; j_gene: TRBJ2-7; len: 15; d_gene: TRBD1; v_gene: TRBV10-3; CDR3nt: TGTGCCATCAGTGATGAACGGACAGGAGGTTACGAGCAGTACTTC; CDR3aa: CAISDERTGGYEQYF
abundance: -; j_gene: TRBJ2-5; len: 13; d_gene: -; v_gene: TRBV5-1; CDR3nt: TGCGCCAGCAGCTTTTTAAGCGAGTCGACCCAGTACTTC; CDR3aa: CASSFLSESTQYF
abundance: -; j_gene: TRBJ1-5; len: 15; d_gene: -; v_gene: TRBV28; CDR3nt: TGTGCCAGCAGCCAACCGGCAGGGGACAATCAGCCCCAGCATTTT; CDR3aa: CASSQPAGDNQPQHF
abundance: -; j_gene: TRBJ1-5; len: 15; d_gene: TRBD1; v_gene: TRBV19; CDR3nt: TGTGCCAGTAGTAAGGACAGGGCGAGGAATCAGCCCCAGCATTTT; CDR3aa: CASSKDRARNQPQHF
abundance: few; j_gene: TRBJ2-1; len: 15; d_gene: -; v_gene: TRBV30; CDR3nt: TGTGCCTGGAGAAAAGGGGTTCTGATTTACAATGAGCAGTTCTTC; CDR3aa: CAWRKGVLIYNEQFF
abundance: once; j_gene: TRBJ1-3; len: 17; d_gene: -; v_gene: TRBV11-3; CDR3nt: TGTGCCAGCAGCCTAGTCGTCCGAGCGTACTCTGGAAACACCATATATTTT; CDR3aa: CASSLVVRAYSGNTIYF
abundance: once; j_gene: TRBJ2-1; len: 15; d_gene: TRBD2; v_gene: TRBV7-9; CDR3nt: TGTGCCAGCAGCGAGACGGGACTAGCGGTTAGGGGGCAGTTCTTC; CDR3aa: CASSETGLAVRGQFF
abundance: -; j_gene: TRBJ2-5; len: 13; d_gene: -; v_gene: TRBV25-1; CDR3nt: TGTGCCAGCAGTGGAACTGTCCAAGAGACCCAGTACTTC; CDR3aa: CASSGTVQETQYF
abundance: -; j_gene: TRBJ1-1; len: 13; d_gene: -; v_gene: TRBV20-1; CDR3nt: TGCAGTGCTAGTTGGGGGAGGGACACTGAAGCTTTCTTT; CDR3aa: CSASWGRDTEAFF
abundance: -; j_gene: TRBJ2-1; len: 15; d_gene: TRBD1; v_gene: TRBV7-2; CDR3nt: TGTGCCAGCAGCTTTCGGGGACAGCTTAACAATGAGCAGTTCTTC; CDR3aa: CASSFRGQLNNEQFF